This T cell receptor (beta chain) was captured in a study of blood T cell repertoires in COVID-19. For the study at large: The samples span acute and convalescent COVID-19 from the United States, Italy and Spain. The cDNA or gDNA used as material had been derived from T cells, B-cell-depleted T cells, or PBMCs.

In the source study's methods: Amplification of reference gene primers provided the estimated nucleated cell counts. Using immunoSEQ multiplex PCR, the repertoire was profiled, and TCRdb retains in-frame clones only, with some absent. The DNA gave D and trimming, while V, J and clone size come from that table. The data hold 150,000 to 200,000 clones, with roughly four fifths observed a single time. The CDR3 spans 13 residues. Per germline, CDR1 SGHTA and CDR2 FQGNSA. V was clipped by 5 bases and J by 14 bases, with 18 bases between them. The TCR comes from an elderly woman with acute or convalescent COVID-19. The chain couples TRBV7-2 to TRBJ2-2; a weak D match, TRBD1 (6 bases). Sequencing was done on a sample of peripheral blood. The CDR3 sequence is CASSQGRQGQLFF. Here the CDR3 DNA reads TGTGCCAGCAGCCAGGGTAGGCAGGGACAACTGTTTTTT.